This T cell receptor beta chain derives from a study of beta chain features in type 1 diabetes. CDR3 length: 13 residues. Looked up from germline, CDR1 is SEHNR and CDR2 is FQNEAQ (reference sequence). V lost 3 bases and J lost 8, with 13 bases in between. Notes on the study in general: TCRB CDR3s from Type 1 diabetes patients were moderately but significantly shorter in all four CD4+ subsets.

In its sample, this clone was seen a few times. The antigen remains unidentified. Every bit of the isolated RNA underwent reverse transcription, so sequencing read expressed TCRB transcripts. Only in-frame clones appear in the TCRdb table, and some are missing; sequencing was by immunoSEQ multiplex PCR. The repertoire consists of roughly 140,000 clones, with about a tenth occurring once and the leading ten covering 0.5%. The chain couples TRBV7-9 to TRBJ1-2; a weak D match, TRBD1 (5 bases). The specimen was central memory CD4+ T cells from blood. The TCR sequence derives from a man aged 30 to 45 with type 1 diabetes. Here the CDR3 reads CASSFQGAEGYTF. CDR3 nucleotide sequence: TGTGCCAGCAGCTTTCAGGGCGCGGAGGGCTACACCTTC.